Sequencing of this T cell receptor (beta chain) was carried out in a study of T cell repertoires in cytomegalovirus infection (dated by TCRdb to about 2019). About the study as a whole: Recently identified HLA-C-restricted CMV epitopes, whose presentation resists viral immunomodulation, were targeted by peptide stimulations together with well-studied HLA-B-restricted epitopes. The HLA type of each donor mattered for the analysis, because public TCR beta signatures pointed to carriage of CMV infection along with the matching HLA type. Study-wide findings and limitations: In both this cohort and an independent cohort of several hundred donors, the cumulative frequency of public TCR beta family members distinguished carriers of CMV infection plus the relevant HLA type. The ex vivo response was dominated by HLA-C-restricted CMV-specific TCR beta clonotypes, which also provided the single most frequent clonotype in two of eight donors.

According to the study, the label for this sample's treatment or condition signals: in vitro stimulation with specific CMV peptide epitopes to enrich CMV-specific T cells. Sequencer: Illumina HiSeq 1500. The raw public data were reprocessed by TCRdb itself: fastp quality trimming at Q25, MiXCR clonotype calling, in-frame beta chains only. Every CDR3 protein is listed once, alongside the most common genes and DNA of its rows. This sample comprises 310,000 or so distinct CDR3 sequences, roughly 25% of them detected only once. The ten largest clones add up to about 14% of the sample. In the case of this clonotype: The antigen it recognizes is unknown. Base qualities are not recorded, but no much larger clone differs from it by a single base.

The CDR3, from cysteine to phenylalanine, totals 15 residues. Only the CDR3 DNA stays, 45 bases, in frame from base 1. V trim: 3 bases; J trim: 3 bases; unmatched bases: 2. Taken from the germline V gene, the CDR1 and CDR2 loops are SGDLS and YYNGEE. This clonotype was sampled from a human donor in good health (CMV status not recorded). Some clones in this sample may be carry-over from other donors' samples. The sequence links TRBV9 to TRBJ2-1; 11 central bases correspond to TRBD2. The sample consisted of cultured PBMCs, taken from culture after CMV antigen stimulation. In nucleotides, the sequence is TGTGCCAGCAGCGGTAGCGGGAGGGGCTACAATGAGCAGTTCTTC. This gives the protein CASSGSGRGYNEQFF.